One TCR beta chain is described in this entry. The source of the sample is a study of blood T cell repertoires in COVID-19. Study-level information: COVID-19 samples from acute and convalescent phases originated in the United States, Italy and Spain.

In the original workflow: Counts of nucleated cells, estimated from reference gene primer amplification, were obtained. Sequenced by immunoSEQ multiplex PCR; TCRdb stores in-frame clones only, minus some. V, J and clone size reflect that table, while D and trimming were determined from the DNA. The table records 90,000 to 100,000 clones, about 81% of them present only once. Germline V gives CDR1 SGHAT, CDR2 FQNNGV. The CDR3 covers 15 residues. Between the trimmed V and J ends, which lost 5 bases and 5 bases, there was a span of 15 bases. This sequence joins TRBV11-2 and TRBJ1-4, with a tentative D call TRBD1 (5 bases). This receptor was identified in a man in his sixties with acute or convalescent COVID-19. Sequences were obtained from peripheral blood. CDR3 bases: TGTGCCAGCAGCGTTGGGACCGGGAGAAATGAAAAACTGTTTTTT. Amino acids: CASSVGTGRNEKLFF.